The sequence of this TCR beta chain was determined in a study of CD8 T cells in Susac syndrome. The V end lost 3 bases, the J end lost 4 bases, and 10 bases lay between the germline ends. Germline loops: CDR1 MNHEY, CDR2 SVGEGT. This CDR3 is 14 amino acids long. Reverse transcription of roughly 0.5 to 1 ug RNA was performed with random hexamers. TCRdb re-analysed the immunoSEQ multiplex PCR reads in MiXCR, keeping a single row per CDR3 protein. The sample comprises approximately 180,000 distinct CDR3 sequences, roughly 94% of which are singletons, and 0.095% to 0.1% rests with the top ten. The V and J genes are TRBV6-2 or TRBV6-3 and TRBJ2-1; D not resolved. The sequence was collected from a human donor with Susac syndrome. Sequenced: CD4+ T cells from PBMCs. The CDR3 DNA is TGTGCCAGCAGTTATCGTCGGTCATACAATGAGCAGTTCTTC. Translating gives CASSYRRSYNEQFF.